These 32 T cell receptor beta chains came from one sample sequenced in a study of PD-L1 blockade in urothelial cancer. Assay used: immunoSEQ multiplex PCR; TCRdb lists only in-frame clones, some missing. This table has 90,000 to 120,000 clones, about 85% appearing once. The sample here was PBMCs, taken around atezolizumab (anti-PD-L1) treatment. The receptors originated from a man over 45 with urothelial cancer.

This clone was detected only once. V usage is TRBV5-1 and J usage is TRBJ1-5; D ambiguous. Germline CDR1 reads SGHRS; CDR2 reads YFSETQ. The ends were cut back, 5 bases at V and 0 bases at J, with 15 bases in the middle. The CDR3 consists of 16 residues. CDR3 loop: CASSGGEGDSNQPQHF. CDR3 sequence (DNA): TGCGCCAGCAGTGGCGGGGAAGGAGATAGCAATCAGCCCCAGCATTTT.

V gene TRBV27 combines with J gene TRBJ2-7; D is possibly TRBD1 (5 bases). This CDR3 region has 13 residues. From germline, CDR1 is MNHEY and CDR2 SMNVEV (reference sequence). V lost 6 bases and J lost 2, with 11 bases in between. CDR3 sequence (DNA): TGTGCCAGCAGAGGTTTAGGGGCCTACGAGCAGTACTTC. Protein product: CASRGLGAYEQYF.

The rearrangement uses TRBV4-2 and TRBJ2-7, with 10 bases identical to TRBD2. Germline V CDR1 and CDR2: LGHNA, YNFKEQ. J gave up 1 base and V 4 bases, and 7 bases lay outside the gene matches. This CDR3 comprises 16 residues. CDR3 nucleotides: TGTGCCAGCAGCCCAATGGGACTAGCGAGTTCCTACGAGCAGTACTTC. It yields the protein CASSPMGLASSYEQYF.

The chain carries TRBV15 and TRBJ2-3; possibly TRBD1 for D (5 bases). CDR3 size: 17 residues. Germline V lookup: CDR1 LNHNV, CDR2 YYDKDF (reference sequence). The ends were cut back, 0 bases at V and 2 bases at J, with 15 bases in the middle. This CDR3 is CATSRDSMGRNTDTQYF. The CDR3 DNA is TGTGCCACCAGCAGAGATTCGATGGGGCGGAACACAGATACGCAGTATTTT.

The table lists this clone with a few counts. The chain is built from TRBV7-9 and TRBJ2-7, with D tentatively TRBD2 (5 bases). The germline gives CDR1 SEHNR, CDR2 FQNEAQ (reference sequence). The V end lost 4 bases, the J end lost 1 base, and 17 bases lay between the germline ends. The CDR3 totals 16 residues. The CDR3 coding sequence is TGTGCCAGCAGCTCCATAAATATGAGGGAGTCCTACGAGCAGTACTTC. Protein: CASSSINMRESYEQYF.

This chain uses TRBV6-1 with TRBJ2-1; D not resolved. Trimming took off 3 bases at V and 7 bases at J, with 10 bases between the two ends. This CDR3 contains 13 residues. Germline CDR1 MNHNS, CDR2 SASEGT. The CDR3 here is CASSDPYWNEQFF. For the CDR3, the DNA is TGTGCCAGCAGTGATCCCTACTGGAATGAGCAGTTCTTC.

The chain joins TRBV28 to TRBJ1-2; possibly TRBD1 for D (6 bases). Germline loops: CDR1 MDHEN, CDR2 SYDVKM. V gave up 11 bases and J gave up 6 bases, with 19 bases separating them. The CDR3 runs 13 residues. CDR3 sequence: CASNRDNFDGYTF. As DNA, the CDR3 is TGTGCCTCAAACCGGGACAACTTCGATGGCTACACCTTC.

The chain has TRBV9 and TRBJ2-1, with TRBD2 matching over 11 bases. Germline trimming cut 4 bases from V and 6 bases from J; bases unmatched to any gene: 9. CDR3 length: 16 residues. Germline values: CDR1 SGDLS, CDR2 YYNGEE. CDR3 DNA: TGTGCCAGCAGCCACCCACTAGCGGGAGTAACCAATGAGCAGTTCTTC. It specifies CASSHPLAGVTNEQFF.

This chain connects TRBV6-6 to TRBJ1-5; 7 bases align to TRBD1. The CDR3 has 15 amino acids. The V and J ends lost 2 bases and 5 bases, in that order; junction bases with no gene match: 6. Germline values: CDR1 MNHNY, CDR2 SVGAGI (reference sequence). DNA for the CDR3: TGTGCCAGCAGTTACGGTCAGGGGGGTTATCAGCCCCAGCATTTT. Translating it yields CASSYGQGGYQPQHF.

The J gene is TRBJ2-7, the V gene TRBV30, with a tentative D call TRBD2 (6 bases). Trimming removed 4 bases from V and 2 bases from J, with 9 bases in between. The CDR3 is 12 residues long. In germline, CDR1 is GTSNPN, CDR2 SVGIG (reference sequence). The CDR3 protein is CAWTSATYEQYF. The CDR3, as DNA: TGTGCCTGGACTAGCGCGACCTACGAGCAGTACTTC.

CDR3 sequence: CASSVDINYGYTF. CDR3 in DNA: TGCGCCAGCAGTGTGGACATCAACTATGGCTACACCTTC. The chain links TRBV10-1 to TRBJ1-2; D possibly corresponds to TRBD1 (5 bases). The germline V gene has CDR1 WNHNN and CDR2 SYGVQD (reference sequence). The V end lost 4 bases, the J end lost 2 bases, and 8 bases lay between the germline ends. CDR3 length equals 13 residues.

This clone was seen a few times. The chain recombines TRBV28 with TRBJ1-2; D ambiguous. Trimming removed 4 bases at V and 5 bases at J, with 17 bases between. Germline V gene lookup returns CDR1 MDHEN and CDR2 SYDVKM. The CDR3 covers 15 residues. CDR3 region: CASSSPAGGTYGYTF. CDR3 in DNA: TGTGCCAGCAGTTCGCCCGCGGGAGGAACTTATGGCTACACCTTC.

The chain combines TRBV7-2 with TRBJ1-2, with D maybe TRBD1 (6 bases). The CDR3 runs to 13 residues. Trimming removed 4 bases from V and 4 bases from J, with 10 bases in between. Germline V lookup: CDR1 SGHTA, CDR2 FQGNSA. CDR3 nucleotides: TGTGCCAGCAGCTCGAGACAGGCCTATGGCTACACCTTC. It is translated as CASSSRQAYGYTF.

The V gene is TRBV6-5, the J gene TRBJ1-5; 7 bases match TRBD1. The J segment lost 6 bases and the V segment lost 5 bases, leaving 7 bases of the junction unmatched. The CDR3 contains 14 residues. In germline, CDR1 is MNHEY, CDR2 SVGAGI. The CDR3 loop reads CASSAGTAIQPQHF. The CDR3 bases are TGTGCCAGCAGTGCTGGGACAGCTATTCAGCCCCAGCATTTT.

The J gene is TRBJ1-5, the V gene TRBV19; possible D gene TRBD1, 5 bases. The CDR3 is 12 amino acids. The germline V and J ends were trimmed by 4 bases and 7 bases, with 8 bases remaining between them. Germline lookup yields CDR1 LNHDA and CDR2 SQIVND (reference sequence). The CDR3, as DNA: TGTGCCAGTAGTAATAGGGGCCAGCCCCAGCATTTT. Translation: CASSNRGQPQHF.

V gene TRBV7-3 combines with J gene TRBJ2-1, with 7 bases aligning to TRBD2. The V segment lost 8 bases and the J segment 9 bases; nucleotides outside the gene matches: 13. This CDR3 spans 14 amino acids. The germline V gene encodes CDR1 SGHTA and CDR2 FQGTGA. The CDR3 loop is CASAQIGLGLEQFF. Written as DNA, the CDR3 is TGTGCCAGCGCTCAGATCGGACTAGGCCTTGAGCAGTTCTTC. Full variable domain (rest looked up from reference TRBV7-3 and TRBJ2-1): GAGVSQTPSNKVTEKGKYVELRCDPISGHTALYWYRQSLGQGPEFLIYFQGTGAADDSGLPNDRFFAVRPEGSVSTLKIQRTERGDSAVYLCASAQIGLGLEQFFGPGTRLTVL.

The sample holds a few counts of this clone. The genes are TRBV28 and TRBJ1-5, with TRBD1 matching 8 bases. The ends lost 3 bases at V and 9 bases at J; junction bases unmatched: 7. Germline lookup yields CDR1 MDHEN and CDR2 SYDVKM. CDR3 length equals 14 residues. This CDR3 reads CASSLGTGQRPQHF. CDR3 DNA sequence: TGTGCCAGCAGTTTGGGGACAGGCCAACGGCCCCAGCATTTT.

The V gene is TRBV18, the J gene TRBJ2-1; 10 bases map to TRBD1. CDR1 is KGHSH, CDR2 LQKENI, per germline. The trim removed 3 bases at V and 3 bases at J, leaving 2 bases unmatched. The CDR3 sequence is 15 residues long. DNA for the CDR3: TGTGCCAGCTCACCGGGACAGGGGATCTACAATGAGCAGTTCTTC. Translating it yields CASSPGQGIYNEQFF.

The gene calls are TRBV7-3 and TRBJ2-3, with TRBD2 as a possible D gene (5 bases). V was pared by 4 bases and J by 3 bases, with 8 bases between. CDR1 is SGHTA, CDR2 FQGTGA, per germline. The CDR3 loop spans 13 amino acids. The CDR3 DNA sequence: TGTGCCAGCAGCTCCCGACTAACAGATACGCAGTATTTT. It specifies CASSSRLTDTQYF.

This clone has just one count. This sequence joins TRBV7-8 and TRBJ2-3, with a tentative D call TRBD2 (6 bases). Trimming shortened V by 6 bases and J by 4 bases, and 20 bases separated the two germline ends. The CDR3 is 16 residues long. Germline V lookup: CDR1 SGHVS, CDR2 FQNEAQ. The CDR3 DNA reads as TGTGCCAGCAGGTCAAGCCGGAGGGTTGGTGCAGATACGCAGTATTTT. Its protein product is CASRSSRRVGADTQYF.

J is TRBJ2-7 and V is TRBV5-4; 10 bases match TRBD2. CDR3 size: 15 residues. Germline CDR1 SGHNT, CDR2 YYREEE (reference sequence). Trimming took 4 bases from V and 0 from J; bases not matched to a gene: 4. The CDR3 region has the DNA TGTGCCAGCAGCCAGGGACTAGCGAGCTCCTACGAGCAGTACTTC. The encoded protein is CASSQGLASSYEQYF. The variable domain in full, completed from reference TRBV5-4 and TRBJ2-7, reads ETGVTQSPTHLIKTRGQQVTLRCSSQSGHNTVSWYQQALGQGPQFIFQYYREEENGRGNFPPRFSGLQFPNYSSELNVNALELDDSALYLCASSQGLASSYEQYFGPGTRLTVT.

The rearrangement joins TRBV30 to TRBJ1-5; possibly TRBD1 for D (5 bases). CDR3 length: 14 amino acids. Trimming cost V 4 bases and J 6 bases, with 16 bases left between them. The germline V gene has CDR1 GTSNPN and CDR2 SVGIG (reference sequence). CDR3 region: CAWTVKGAAQPQHF. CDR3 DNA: TGTGCCTGGACTGTAAAAGGGGCTGCTCAGCCCCAGCATTTT.

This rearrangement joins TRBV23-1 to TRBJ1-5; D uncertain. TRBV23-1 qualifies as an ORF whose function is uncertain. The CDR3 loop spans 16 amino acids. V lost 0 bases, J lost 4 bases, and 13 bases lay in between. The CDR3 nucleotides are TGCGCCAGCAGTCAATCGCGCCAGGTCTTAAATCAGCCCCAGCATTTT. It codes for CASSQSRQVLNQPQHF.

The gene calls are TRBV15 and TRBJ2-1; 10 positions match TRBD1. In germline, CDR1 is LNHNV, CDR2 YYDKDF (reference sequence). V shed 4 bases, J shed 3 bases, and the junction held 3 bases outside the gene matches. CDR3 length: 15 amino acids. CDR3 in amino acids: CATSTRDRGYNEQFF. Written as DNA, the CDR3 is TGTGCCACCAGCACCCGGGACAGGGGCTACAATGAGCAGTTCTTC.

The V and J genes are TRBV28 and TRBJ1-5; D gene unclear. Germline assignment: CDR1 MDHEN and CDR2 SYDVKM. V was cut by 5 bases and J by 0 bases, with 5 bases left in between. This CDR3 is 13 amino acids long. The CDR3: CASSLLSNQPQHF. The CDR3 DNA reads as TGTGCCAGCAGTCTCCTTAGCAATCAGCCCCAGCATTTT.

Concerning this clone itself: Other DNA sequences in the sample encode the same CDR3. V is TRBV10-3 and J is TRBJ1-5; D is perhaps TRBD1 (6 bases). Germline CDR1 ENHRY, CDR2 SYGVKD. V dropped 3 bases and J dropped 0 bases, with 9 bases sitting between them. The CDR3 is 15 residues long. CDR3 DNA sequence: TGTGCCATCAGTGATAGGGGGTATAGCAATCAGCCCCAGCATTTT. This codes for CAISDRGYSNQPQHF.

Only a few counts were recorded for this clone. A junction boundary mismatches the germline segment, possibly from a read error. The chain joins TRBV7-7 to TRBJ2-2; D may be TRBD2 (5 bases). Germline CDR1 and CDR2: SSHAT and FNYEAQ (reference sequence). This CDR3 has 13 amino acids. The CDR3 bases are TGTGCTAGCAGCTTAGCGCCAGCCGGGGAGCTGTTTTTT. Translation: CASSLAPAGELFF. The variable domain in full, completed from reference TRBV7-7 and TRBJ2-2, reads GAGVSQSPRYKVTKRGQDVTLRCDPISSHATLYWYQQALGQGPEFLTYFNYEAQPDKSGLPSDRFSAERPEGSISTLTIQRTEQRDSAMYRCASSLAPAGELFFGEGSRLTVL.

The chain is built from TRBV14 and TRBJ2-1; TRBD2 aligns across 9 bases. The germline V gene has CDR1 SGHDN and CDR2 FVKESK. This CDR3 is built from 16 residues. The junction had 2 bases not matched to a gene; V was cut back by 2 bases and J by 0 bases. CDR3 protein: CASSQYSGSSYNEQFF. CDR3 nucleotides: TGTGCCAGCAGCCAATATAGCGGGAGCTCCTACAATGAGCAGTTCTTC.

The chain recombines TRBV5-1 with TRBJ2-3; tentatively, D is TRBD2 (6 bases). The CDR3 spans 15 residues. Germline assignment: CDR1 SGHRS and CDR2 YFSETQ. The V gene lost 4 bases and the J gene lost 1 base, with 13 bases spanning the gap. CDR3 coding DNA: TGCGCCAGCAGCGACGGGAGCGGTGGCACAGATACGCAGTATTTT. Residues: CASSDGSGGTDTQYF.

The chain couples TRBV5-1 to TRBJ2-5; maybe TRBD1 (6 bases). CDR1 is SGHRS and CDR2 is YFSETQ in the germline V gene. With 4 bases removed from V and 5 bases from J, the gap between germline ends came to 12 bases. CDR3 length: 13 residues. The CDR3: CASSPRGGETQYF. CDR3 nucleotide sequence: TGCGCCAGCAGCCCCAGGGGTGGCGAGACCCAGTACTTC.

The CDR3: CASSPFQGSSPLHF. In DNA, the CDR3 is TGTGCCAGCAGCCCGTTTCAGGGCAGCTCACCCCTCCACTTT. The chain couples TRBV5-5 to TRBJ1-6, with D maybe TRBD1 (5 bases). The V gene lost 4 bases and the J gene lost 10 bases, with 15 bases spanning the gap. The CDR3 is made up of 14 amino acids. The germline gives CDR1 SGHKS, CDR2 YYEKEE (reference sequence).

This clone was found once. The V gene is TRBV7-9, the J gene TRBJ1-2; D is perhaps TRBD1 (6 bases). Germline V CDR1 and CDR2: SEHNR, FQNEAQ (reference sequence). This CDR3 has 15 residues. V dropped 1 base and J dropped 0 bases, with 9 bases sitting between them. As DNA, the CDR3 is TGTGCCAGCAGCTTAGGGACAGTATCTAACTATGGCTACACCTTC. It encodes CASSLGTVSNYGYTF.